Following are 2 T cell receptor delta chains from one sample sequenced in a study of gamma-delta chains in newborns, infants, children. TCRdb reanalyzed the reads using CATT. The sample records about 11,000 delta-chain clones, more than 7.5% being singletons. The material sequenced was blood. The receptors shown here come from a child who was a newborn, infant or young child, either healthy, febrile or measles-vaccinated (not recorded which).

This clone ranks as medium-sized (0.01 to 0.1%). This chain joins TRDV2 and TRDJ1; 8 bases agree with TRDD3. There are 14 residues in the CDR3. Germline V gene sequence: CDR1 GEAIGNYY, CDR2 EKD. With 1 base clipped from V and 1 base from J, the junction kept 1 base outside the gene matches. CDR3 amino acids: CACDTGGSTDKLIF. CDR3 nucleotide sequence: TGTGCCTGTGACACTGGGGGATCCACCGATAAACTCATCTTT.

Relative to its sample, this clone is medium-sized. This specimen includes other DNA sequences encoding the same CDR3. The chain carries TRDV2 and TRDJ1; TRDD3 matches 10 bases. The CDR3 runs to 18 residues. Germline V gene sequence: CDR1 GEAIGNYY, CDR2 EKD. Trimming removed 3 bases from V and 5 bases from J; junction bases left unmatched: 17. This CDR3 reads CACDALFGVGDTRDKLIF. CDR3 bases: TGTGCCTGTGACGCCCTCTTCGGGGTGGGGGATACCAGGGATAAACTCATCTTT.